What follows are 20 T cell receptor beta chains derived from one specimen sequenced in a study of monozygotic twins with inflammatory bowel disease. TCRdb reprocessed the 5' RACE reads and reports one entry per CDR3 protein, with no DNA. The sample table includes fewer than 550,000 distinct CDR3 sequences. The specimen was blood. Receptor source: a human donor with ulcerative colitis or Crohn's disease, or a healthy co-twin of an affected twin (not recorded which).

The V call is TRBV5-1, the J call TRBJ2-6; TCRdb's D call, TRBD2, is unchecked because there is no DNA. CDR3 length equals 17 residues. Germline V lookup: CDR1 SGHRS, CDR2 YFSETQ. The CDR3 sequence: CASKLRSIGEGANVLTF.

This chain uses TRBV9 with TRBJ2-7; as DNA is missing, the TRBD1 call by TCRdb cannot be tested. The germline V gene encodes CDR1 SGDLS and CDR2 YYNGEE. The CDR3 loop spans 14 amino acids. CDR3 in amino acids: CASSPGGRGYEQYF.

CDR3 sequence: CASSESRASGGGAIDTQYF. The chain links TRBV10-1 to TRBJ2-3; with no DNA, the TCRdb D assignment of TRBD2 cannot be verified. The V gene's germline CDR1 is WNHNN and CDR2 SYGVQD (reference sequence). The CDR3 runs 19 residues.

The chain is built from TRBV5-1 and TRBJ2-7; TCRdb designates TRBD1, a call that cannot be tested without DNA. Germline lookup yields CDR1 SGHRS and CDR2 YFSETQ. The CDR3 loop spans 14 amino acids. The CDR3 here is CASSLESTGSEQYF.

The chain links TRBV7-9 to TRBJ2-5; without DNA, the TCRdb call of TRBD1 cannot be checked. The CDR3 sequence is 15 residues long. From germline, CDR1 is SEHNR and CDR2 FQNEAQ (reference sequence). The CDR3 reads CASSLTGSLQETQYF.

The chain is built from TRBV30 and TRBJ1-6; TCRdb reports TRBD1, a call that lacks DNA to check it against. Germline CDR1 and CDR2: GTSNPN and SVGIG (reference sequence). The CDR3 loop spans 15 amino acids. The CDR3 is CAWSEPGLGNSPLHF.

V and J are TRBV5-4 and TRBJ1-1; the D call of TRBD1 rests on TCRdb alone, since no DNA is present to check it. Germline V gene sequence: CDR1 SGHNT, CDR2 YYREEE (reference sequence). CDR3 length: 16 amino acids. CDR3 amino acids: CASSPGQGIMNTEAFF.

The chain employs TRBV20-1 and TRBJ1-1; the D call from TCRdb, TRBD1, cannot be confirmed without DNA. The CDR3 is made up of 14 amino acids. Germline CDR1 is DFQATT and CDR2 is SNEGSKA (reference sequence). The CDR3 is CSATPPGVRWEAFF.

The CDR3 is CASSWTGLNQPQHF. The rearrangement links TRBV19 to TRBJ1-5; the TRBD1 assignment by TCRdb is unverifiable without DNA. Germline CDR1 LNHDA, CDR2 SQIVND (reference sequence). The CDR3 runs to 14 residues.

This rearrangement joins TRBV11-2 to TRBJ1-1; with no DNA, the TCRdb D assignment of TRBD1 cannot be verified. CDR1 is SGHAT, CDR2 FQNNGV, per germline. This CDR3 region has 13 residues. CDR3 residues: CASSSHRGLGAFF.

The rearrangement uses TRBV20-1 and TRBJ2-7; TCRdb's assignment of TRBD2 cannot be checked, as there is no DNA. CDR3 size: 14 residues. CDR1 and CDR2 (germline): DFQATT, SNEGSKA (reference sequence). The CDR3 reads CSATALASLGEQYF.

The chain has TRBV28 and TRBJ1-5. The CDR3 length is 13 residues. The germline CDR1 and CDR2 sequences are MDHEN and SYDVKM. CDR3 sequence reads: CASSFAGSQPQHF. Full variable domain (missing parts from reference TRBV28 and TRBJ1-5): DVKVTQSSRYLVKRTGEKVFLECVQDMDHENMFWYRQDPGLGLRLIYFSYDVKMKEKGDIPEGYSVSREKKERFSLILESASTNQTSMYLCASSFAGSQPQHFGDGTRLSIL.

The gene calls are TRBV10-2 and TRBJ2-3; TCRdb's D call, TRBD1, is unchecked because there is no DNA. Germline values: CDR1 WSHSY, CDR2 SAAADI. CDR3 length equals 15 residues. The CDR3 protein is CASSSALTGPDTQYF.

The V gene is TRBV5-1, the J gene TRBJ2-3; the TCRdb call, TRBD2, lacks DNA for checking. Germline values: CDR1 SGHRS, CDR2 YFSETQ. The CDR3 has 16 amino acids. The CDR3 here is CASSLQGLAGTDTQYF.

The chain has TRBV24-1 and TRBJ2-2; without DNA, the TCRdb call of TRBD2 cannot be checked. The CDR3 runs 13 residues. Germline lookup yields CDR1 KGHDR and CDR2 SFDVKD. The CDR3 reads CATKASLPGELFF.

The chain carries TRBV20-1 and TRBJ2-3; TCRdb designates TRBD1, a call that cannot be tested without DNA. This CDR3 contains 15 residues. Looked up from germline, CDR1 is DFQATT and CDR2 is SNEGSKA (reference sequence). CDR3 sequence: CSARDDRFYTDTQYF.

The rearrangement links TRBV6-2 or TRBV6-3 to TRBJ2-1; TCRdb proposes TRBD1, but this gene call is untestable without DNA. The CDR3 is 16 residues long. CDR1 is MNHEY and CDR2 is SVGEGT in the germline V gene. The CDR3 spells CASSYLTGVPYNEQFF.

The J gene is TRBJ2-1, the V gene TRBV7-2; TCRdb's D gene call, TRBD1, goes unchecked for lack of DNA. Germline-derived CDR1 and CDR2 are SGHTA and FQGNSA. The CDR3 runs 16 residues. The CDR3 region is CASSYSGGLSYNEQFF.

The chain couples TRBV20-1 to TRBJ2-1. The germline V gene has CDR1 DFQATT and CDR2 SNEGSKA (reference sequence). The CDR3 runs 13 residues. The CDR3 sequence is CSASRSSYNEQFF.

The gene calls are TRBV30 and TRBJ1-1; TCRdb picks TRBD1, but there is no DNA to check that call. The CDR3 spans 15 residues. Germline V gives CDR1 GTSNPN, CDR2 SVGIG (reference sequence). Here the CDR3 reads CAWSVLDSSSSEAFF. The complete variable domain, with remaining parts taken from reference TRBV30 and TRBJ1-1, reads SQTIHQWPATLVQPVGSPLSLECTVEGTSNPNLYWYRQAAGRGLQLLFYSVGIGQISSEVPQNLSASRPQDRQFILSSKKLLLSDSGFYLCAWSVLDSSSSEAFFGQGTRLTVV.